These T cell receptor beta chains were read from a single sample in a study of molecular identifiers for immune sequencing clone quantification. TCRdb re-derived calls from the PCR reads in MiXCR, one entry per CDR3 protein. The sample includes more than 450,000 distinct CDR3 sequences, about 21% of them seen just once. Material: naive CD8+ T cells from blood, with Jurkat cell RNA spiked in. These receptors all stem from a human donor in good health. Some libraries in this study had Jurkat cell RNA spiked in. The CDR3 runs from the conserved cysteine through the conserved F or W. Each record gives: D gene, V gene, J gene, clone size, CDR3 protein, CDR3 DNA. A D gene is named only where the DNA matches it firmly. The size field is filled for only some rows; it gives once, few, many or a size class.

D gene: NA; V gene: TRBV29-1; J gene: TRBJ2-4; clone size: NA; CDR3 protein: CSVVLQGPLNIQYF; CDR3 DNA: TGCAGCGTTGTCCTGCAGGGTCCATTGAACATTCAGTACTTC
D gene: NA; V gene: TRBV15; J gene: TRBJ1-5; clone size: few; CDR3 protein: CATSRERVSYQPQHF; CDR3 DNA: TGTGCCACCAGCAGAGAAAGGGTTTCCTATCAGCCCCAGCATTTT
D gene: TRBD1; V gene: TRBV6-5; J gene: TRBJ1-1; clone size: many; CDR3 protein: CASSTRTGAYTEAFF; CDR3 DNA: TGTGCCAGCAGTACAAGGACAGGGGCATACACTGAAGCTTTCTTT
D gene: TRBD1; V gene: TRBV12-3/TRBV12-4; J gene: TRBJ1-6; clone size: NA; CDR3 protein: CASSSTGQVNSPLHF; CDR3 DNA: TGTGCCAGCAGTTCGACAGGGCAGGTTAATTCACCCCTCCACTTT
D gene: TRBD1; V gene: TRBV27; J gene: TRBJ1-1; clone size: NA; CDR3 protein: CASSLFTGDVTEAFF; CDR3 DNA: TGTGCCAGCAGTTTATTTACAGGGGACGTCACTGAAGCTTTCTTT
D gene: TRBD1; V gene: TRBV27; J gene: TRBJ2-3; clone size: NA; CDR3 protein: CASSPETGFDTDTQYF; CDR3 DNA: TGTGCCAGCAGTCCGGAGACAGGGTTCGACACAGATACGCAGTATTTT
D gene: TRBD1; V gene: TRBV7-9; J gene: TRBJ2-3; clone size: NA; CDR3 protein: CASSPRGTAIYTDTQYF; CDR3 DNA: TGTGCCAGCAGCCCTAGAGGGACAGCAATCTACACAGATACGCAGTATTTT
D gene: NA; V gene: TRBV29-1; J gene: TRBJ2-5; clone size: many; CDR3 protein: CSVARQGETQYF; CDR3 DNA: TGCAGCGTTGCCCGGCAAGGAGAGACCCAGTACTTC
D gene: TRBD1; V gene: TRBV9; J gene: TRBJ1-1; clone size: NA; CDR3 protein: CASSVEQGRAFF; CDR3 DNA: TGTGCCAGCAGCGTGGAACAGGGGAGAGCTTTCTTT
D gene: TRBD2; V gene: TRBV20-1; J gene: TRBJ2-7; clone size: few; CDR3 protein: CSASSSGGPSSYEQYF; CDR3 DNA: TGCAGTGCTAGTTCCAGCGGGGGGCCCAGCTCCTACGAGCAGTACTTC
D gene: NA; V gene: TRBV6-2/TRBV6-3; J gene: TRBJ1-5; clone size: NA; CDR3 protein: CASSYSTVRGNQPQHF; CDR3 DNA: TGTGCCAGCAGTTACTCGACCGTTCGGGGCAATCAGCCCCAGCATTTT
D gene: NA; V gene: TRBV4-3; J gene: TRBJ2-3; clone size: NA; CDR3 protein: CASSQDRASRTDTQYF; CDR3 DNA: TGCGCCAGCAGCCAAGATAGGGCTTCCAGGACAGATACGCAGTATTTT
D gene: NA; V gene: TRBV19; J gene: TRBJ2-2; clone size: NA; CDR3 protein: CASSILHGGELFF; CDR3 DNA: TGTGCCAGTAGTATCCTCCATGGGGGGGAGCTGTTTTTT
D gene: NA; V gene: TRBV6-7; J gene: TRBJ1-4; clone size: NA; CDR3 protein: CASSYGLAAYHSTNEKLFF; CDR3 DNA: TGTGCCAGCAGTTACGGCTTAGCAGCCTACCATTCAACTAATGAAAAACTGTTTTTT
D gene: TRBD2; V gene: TRBV2; J gene: TRBJ2-5; clone size: few; CDR3 protein: CASSEIRGGRETQYF; CDR3 DNA: TGTGCCAGCAGTGAAATCCGGGGGGGCAGGGAGACCCAGTACTTC
D gene: NA; V gene: TRBV5-4; J gene: TRBJ2-6; clone size: few; CDR3 protein: CASSGAVTISGANVLTF; CDR3 DNA: TGTGCCAGCAGCGGGGCCGTTACTATCTCTGGGGCCAACGTCCTGACTTTC
D gene: NA; V gene: TRBV12-5; J gene: TRBJ1-5; clone size: many; CDR3 protein: CASGTTGINQPQHF; CDR3 DNA: TGTGCTAGTGGGACAACAGGGATAAATCAGCCCCAGCATTTT
D gene: NA; V gene: TRBV4-2; J gene: TRBJ1-4; clone size: many; CDR3 protein: CASSQEQYATNEKLFF; CDR3 DNA: TGTGCCAGCAGCCAAGAGCAGTATGCAACTAATGAAAAACTGTTTTTT
D gene: NA; V gene: TRBV7-2; J gene: TRBJ2-7; clone size: NA; CDR3 protein: CASSLVWGTYEQYF; CDR3 DNA: TGTGCCAGCAGCTTAGTTTGGGGAACCTACGAGCAGTACTTC
D gene: NA; V gene: TRBV30; J gene: TRBJ1-1; clone size: NA; CDR3 protein: CAWSVFPNTEAFF; CDR3 DNA: TGTGCCTGGAGTGTGTTCCCGAACACTGAAGCTTTCTTT
D gene: NA; V gene: TRBV18; J gene: TRBJ2-3; clone size: many; CDR3 protein: CASSYGGVPDTQYF; CDR3 DNA: TGTGCCAGCTCGTACGGAGGGGTGCCAGATACGCAGTATTTT
D gene: NA; V gene: TRBV24-1; J gene: TRBJ2-2; clone size: many; CDR3 protein: CATSDGIGELFF; CDR3 DNA: TGTGCCACCAGTGATGGTATCGGGGAGCTGTTTTTT
D gene: NA; V gene: TRBV13; J gene: TRBJ2-7; clone size: few; CDR3 protein: CASSPRARSYEQYF; CDR3 DNA: TGTGCCAGCAGCCCGCGGGCGAGATCCTACGAGCAGTACTTC
D gene: NA; V gene: TRBV29-1; J gene: TRBJ2-3; clone size: many; CDR3 protein: CSVAGVRPDTQYF; CDR3 DNA: TGCAGCGTTGCCGGGGTTCGGCCTGATACGCAGTATTTT
D gene: TRBD1; V gene: TRBV12-3/TRBV12-4; J gene: TRBJ1-5; clone size: few; CDR3 protein: CASSSGTGFADQPQHF; CDR3 DNA: TGTGCCAGCAGTTCCGGGACAGGCTTTGCAGATCAGCCCCAGCATTTT
D gene: TRBD1; V gene: TRBV5-3; J gene: TRBJ2-1; clone size: NA; CDR3 protein: CARSGNPGQEYNEQFF; CDR3 DNA: TGTGCCAGAAGCGGGAACCCGGGACAGGAGTACAATGAGCAGTTCTTC
D gene: NA; V gene: TRBV29-1; J gene: TRBJ2-7; clone size: NA; CDR3 protein: CSVDPTGEGYEQYF; CDR3 DNA: TGCAGCGTTGACCCGACAGGGGAGGGCTACGAGCAGTACTTC
D gene: TRBD1; V gene: TRBV7-9; J gene: TRBJ1-1; clone size: many; CDR3 protein: CASRHIQAGTDNTEAFF; CDR3 DNA: TGTGCCAGCAGACACATACAGGCCGGGACAGACAACACTGAAGCTTTCTTT
D gene: TRBD1; V gene: TRBV27; J gene: TRBJ2-7; clone size: few; CDR3 protein: CASSSPGTGLGLEQYF; CDR3 DNA: TGTGCCAGCAGCAGTCCCGGGACAGGGTTAGGACTCGAGCAGTACTTC
D gene: TRBD2; V gene: TRBV28; J gene: TRBJ2-1; clone size: NA; CDR3 protein: CASSLRTSGSSYNEQFF; CDR3 DNA: TGTGCCAGCAGTTTAAGGACTAGCGGTTCCTCCTACAATGAGCAGTTCTTC
D gene: NA; V gene: TRBV30; J gene: TRBJ2-3; clone size: many; CDR3 protein: CAWTAATLEYF; CDR3 DNA: TGTGCCTGGACGGCGGCTACGCTGGAGTATTTT
D gene: TRBD1; V gene: TRBV5-1; J gene: TRBJ1-1; clone size: many; CDR3 protein: CASSLDRGTLAFF; CDR3 DNA: TGCGCCAGCAGCTTAGACAGGGGAACCCTGGCTTTCTTT
D gene: TRBD1; V gene: TRBV29-1; J gene: TRBJ1-2; clone size: many; CDR3 protein: CSVEDMDRGTNYGYTF; CDR3 DNA: TGCAGCGTTGAAGACATGGACAGGGGAACTAACTATGGCTACACCTTC
D gene: NA; V gene: TRBV19; J gene: TRBJ1-5; clone size: NA; CDR3 protein: CASSDGIPLIPNQPQHF; CDR3 DNA: TGTGCCAGTAGTGACGGCATTCCCCTCATCCCCAATCAGCCCCAGCATTTT
D gene: TRBD1; V gene: TRBV9; J gene: TRBJ2-2; clone size: many; CDR3 protein: CASSPRDRVYTGELFF; CDR3 DNA: TGTGCCAGCAGCCCAAGGGACAGGGTTTACACCGGGGAGCTGTTTTTT
D gene: NA; V gene: TRBV20-1; J gene: TRBJ2-7; clone size: once; CDR3 protein: CSASEGRWQYF; CDR3 DNA: TGCAGTGCTAGTGAGGGACGATGGCAGTACTTC
D gene: NA; V gene: TRBV12-3/TRBV12-4; J gene: TRBJ2-3; clone size: many; CDR3 protein: CASSLIGTDTQYF; CDR3 DNA: TGTGCCAGCAGTTTAATTGGCACAGATACGCAGTATTTT
D gene: TRBD2; V gene: TRBV6-2/TRBV6-3; J gene: TRBJ2-2; clone size: few; CDR3 protein: CASSSTITSGRATGELFF; CDR3 DNA: TGTGCCAGCAGTTCAACGATAACTAGCGGGAGGGCCACCGGGGAGCTGTTTTTT
D gene: TRBD1; V gene: TRBV19; J gene: TRBJ2-7; clone size: NA; CDR3 protein: CATAGTGGNEQYF; CDR3 DNA: TGTGCCACTGCCGGGACAGGGGGCAACGAGCAGTACTTC
D gene: TRBD1; V gene: TRBV6-2/TRBV6-3; J gene: TRBJ2-2; clone size: few; CDR3 protein: CASSYSLHSGQGSNTGELFF; CDR3 DNA: TGTGCCAGCAGTTACTCGCTACATAGTGGACAGGGATCGAACACCGGGGAGCTGTTTTTT
D gene: NA; V gene: TRBV28; J gene: TRBJ2-7; clone size: many; CDR3 protein: CASSIRRSGYEQYF; CDR3 DNA: TGTGCCAGCAGTATACGTCGTTCGGGGTACGAGCAGTACTTC
D gene: TRBD2; V gene: TRBV30; J gene: TRBJ2-1; clone size: many; CDR3 protein: CAWGTSAIYNEQFF; CDR3 DNA: TGTGCCTGGGGAACTAGCGCTATCTACAATGAGCAGTTCTTC
D gene: NA; V gene: TRBV6-5; J gene: TRBJ1-4; clone size: many; CDR3 protein: CASSYGSTNEKLFF; CDR3 DNA: TGTGCCAGCAGTTACGGGTCAACTAATGAAAAACTGTTTTTT
D gene: NA; V gene: TRBV7-2; J gene: TRBJ2-7; clone size: NA; CDR3 protein: CASSLEGLAWEQYF; CDR3 DNA: TGTGCCAGCAGCTTAGAGGGACTCGCTTGGGAGCAGTACTTC
D gene: NA; V gene: TRBV29-1; J gene: TRBJ2-1; clone size: many; CDR3 protein: CSVDGLAPSSYNEQFF; CDR3 DNA: TGCAGCGTTGACGGTTTAGCCCCCAGCTCCTACAATGAGCAGTTCTTC
D gene: TRBD1; V gene: TRBV27; J gene: TRBJ2-7; clone size: few; CDR3 protein: CASSLMGTDSYEQYF; CDR3 DNA: TGTGCCAGCAGTTTAATGGGGACAGACTCCTACGAGCAGTACTTC
D gene: NA; V gene: TRBV5-1; J gene: TRBJ1-1; clone size: many; CDR3 protein: CASSLAGAPNTEAFF; CDR3 DNA: TGCGCCAGCAGCTTGGCAGGGGCGCCGAACACTGAAGCTTTCTTT
D gene: NA; V gene: TRBV5-4; J gene: TRBJ2-7; clone size: NA; CDR3 protein: CASSSSAVYEQYF; CDR3 DNA: TGTGCCAGCAGCTCGAGCGCGGTCTACGAGCAGTACTTC
D gene: NA; V gene: TRBV7-8; J gene: TRBJ2-5; clone size: few; CDR3 protein: CASSLAWGTTILVTETQYF; CDR3 DNA: TGTGCCAGCAGCTTAGCGTGGGGGACGACTATTCTAGTCACAGAGACCCAGTACTTC
D gene: TRBD1; V gene: TRBV30; J gene: TRBJ2-7; clone size: many; CDR3 protein: CAWSDPTGDPYEQYF; CDR3 DNA: TGTGCCTGGAGTGACCCGACAGGGGACCCCTACGAGCAGTACTTC
D gene: TRBD2; V gene: TRBV30; J gene: TRBJ2-3; clone size: many; CDR3 protein: CAWGSSGSQDTQYF; CDR3 DNA: TGTGCCTGGGGATCTAGCGGGAGTCAAGATACGCAGTATTTT
D gene: TRBD2; V gene: TRBV4-1; J gene: TRBJ2-1; clone size: few; CDR3 protein: CASSQVGGSPNEQFF; CDR3 DNA: TGCGCCAGCAGCCAAGTGGGCGGGAGTCCCAATGAGCAGTTCTTC
D gene: NA; V gene: TRBV4-3; J gene: TRBJ1-1; clone size: NA; CDR3 protein: CASSQDHQGSTSAFF; CDR3 DNA: TGCGCCAGCAGCCAAGATCACCAGGGGAGCACCTCAGCTTTCTTT
D gene: NA; V gene: TRBV4-1; J gene: TRBJ1-3; clone size: NA; CDR3 protein: CASRNDRTSGNTIYF; CDR3 DNA: TGCGCCAGCAGAAACGACAGGACTTCTGGAAACACCATATATTTT
D gene: TRBD2; V gene: TRBV11-1; J gene: TRBJ2-7; clone size: once; CDR3 protein: CASSFLTSGKDFIYEQYF; CDR3 DNA: TGTGCCAGCAGCTTCCTGACTAGCGGGAAAGACTTTATCTACGAGCAGTACTTC
D gene: NA; V gene: TRBV29-1; J gene: TRBJ1-1; clone size: many; CDR3 protein: CSVVAEDTEAFF; CDR3 DNA: TGCAGCGTTGTGGCCGAGGACACTGAAGCTTTCTTT
D gene: TRBD1; V gene: TRBV30; J gene: TRBJ2-2; clone size: NA; CDR3 protein: CAWSAWDREDTGELFF; CDR3 DNA: TGTGCCTGGAGTGCCTGGGACAGGGAGGACACCGGGGAGCTGTTTTTT
D gene: TRBD1; V gene: TRBV12-3/TRBV12-4; J gene: TRBJ2-3; clone size: many; CDR3 protein: CASSGLQGTGGPDTQYF; CDR3 DNA: TGTGCCAGCAGTGGCCTACAAGGGACAGGGGGTCCAGATACGCAGTATTTT